A single sample is the source of the 17 T cell receptor beta chains below, sequenced in a study of identical twins. TCRdb re-called the 5' RACE reads with MiXCR, one entry per CDR3 protein. The sample yields about 660,000 distinct CDR3 sequences, 8% to 9% seen once. The sample was also reused in another study, on yellow fever vaccine responses in identical twins.

Sequenced input: PBMCs. These receptors came from a young woman in good health.

Only a few counts were recorded for this clonotype. The chain uses TRBV2 and TRBJ2-2; a possible D gene is TRBD2 (7 bases). The CDR3 is 16 amino acids. V gave up 0 bases and J gave up 4 bases, with 12 bases separating them. Looked up from germline, CDR1 is SNHLY and CDR2 is FYNNEI. The CDR3 DNA is TGTGCCAGCAGTGAAGCGTGGGGGGGCGGCACCGGGGAGCTGTTTTTT. Protein: CASSEAWGGGTGELFF.

As DNA, the CDR3 is TGCAGGACTAGCGGGAGTATTGAGACCCAGTACTTC. Translation gives CRTSGSIETQYF. This chain uses TRBV20-1 with TRBJ2-5, with TRBD2 matching 12 bases. Germline V gene sequence: CDR1 DFQATT, CDR2 SNEGSKA (reference sequence). The CDR3 runs 12 residues.

This clonotype was counted only a few times. The chain employs TRBV6-1 and TRBJ1-2; no clear D gene. The length of the CDR3 is 15 residues. In germline, CDR1 is MNHNS, CDR2 SASEGT. Trimming stripped 6 bases from V and 7 bases from J, with 21 bases between. CDR3: CASSPTPPPPLGYTF. The CDR3 nucleotides are TGTGCCAGCAGCCCAACCCCTCCACCTCCTCTTGGCTACACCTTC.

This clonotype was observed a few times. The chain carries TRBV4-1 and TRBJ2-7; D perhaps matches TRBD2 (6 bases). Germline CDR1 reads MGHRA; CDR2 reads YSYEKL. With 2 bases removed from V and 3 bases from J, the gap between germline ends came to 11 bases. The CDR3 is 14 amino acids. CDR3 bases: TGCGCCAGCAGCCAATCTAGGGAGGACTACGAGCAGTACTTC. It translates to CASSQSREDYEQYF.

The chain combines TRBV27 with TRBJ1-3; D is possibly TRBD1 (5 bases). Germline-derived CDR1 and CDR2 are MNHEY and SMNVEV (reference sequence). Between the trimmed V and J ends, which lost 0 bases and 2 bases, there was a span of 8 bases. The CDR3 contains 15 residues. The CDR3 nucleotides are TGTGCCAGCAGTTTATCGTGGGGGACTGGAAACACCATATATTTT. Its translation is CASSLSWGTGNTIYF.

This clonotype was detected ten times or more. V usage is TRBV2 and J usage is TRBJ2-7, with TRBD2 as a possible D gene (6 bases). This CDR3 is 17 amino acids long. Trimming stripped 0 bases from V and 4 bases from J, with 19 bases between. CDR1 and CDR2 from the germline V gene are SNHLY and FYNNEI. The CDR3 protein is CASSEALPRASEYEQYF. CDR3 bases: TGTGCCAGCAGTGAAGCGCTTCCGCGGGCTAGCGAGTACGAGCAGTACTTC. The full variable domain, in which reference TRBV2 and TRBJ2-7 provide the parts outside the CDR3, is EPEVTQTPSHQVTQMGQEVILRCVPISNHLYFYWYRQILGQKVEFLVSFYNNEISEKSEIFDDQFSVERPDGSNFTLKIRSTKLEDSAMYFCASSEALPRASEYEQYFGPGTRLTVT.

This chain links TRBV5-1 with TRBJ2-2; possible D gene TRBD2, 5 bases. With 0 bases removed from V and 6 bases from J, the gap between germline ends came to 9 bases. The CDR3 sequence is 14 residues long. Germline CDR1 SGHRS, CDR2 YFSETQ. The CDR3 region is CASSLGGPPGELFF. The DNA of the CDR3 is TGCGCCAGCAGCTTGGGAGGGCCCCCCGGGGAGCTGTTTTTT.

The table lists this clonotype with many counts. This chain connects TRBV29-1 to TRBJ2-5, with D hard to call. The V end was cut by 6 bases, the J end by 2 bases, with 7 bases between. Germline CDR1 reads SQVTM; CDR2 reads ANQGSEA. The CDR3 runs to 11 residues. CDR3 nucleotides: TGCAGCGTCAGGAAACAAGAGACCCAGTACTTC. As protein: CSVRKQETQYF.

This clonotype has ten or more counts. CDR3 in amino acids: CASSQQGVFFMNTEAFF. DNA for the CDR3: TGTGCCAGCAGTCAACAGGGGGTATTCTTCATGAACACTGAAGCTTTCTTT. The chain recombines TRBV12-3 or TRBV12-4 with TRBJ1-1; TRBD1 aligns across 8 bases. V lost 5 bases and J lost 0; bases outside the gene matches: 11. The CDR3 extends over 17 amino acids.

This clonotype appeared a few times. The V call is TRBV6-2 or TRBV6-3, the J call TRBJ1-5, with D tentatively TRBD1 (6 bases). Germline V lookup: CDR1 MNHEY, CDR2 SVGEGT. V shed 8 bases and J shed 11 bases, with 22 bases lying between them. The CDR3 loop spans 14 amino acids. The CDR3 reads CASGSPGAPAAQHF. CDR3 in DNA: TGTGCCAGCGGGTCCCCGGGGGCACCCGCAGCCCAGCATTTT.

In its sample, this clonotype was seen a few times. This chain links TRBV28 with TRBJ2-1; 8 bases are a match to TRBD2. CDR1 and CDR2 (germline): MDHEN, SYDVKM. The length of the CDR3 is 14 residues. Trimming cost V 7 bases and J 1 base; bases outside gene matches: 3. Here the CDR3 reads CASKASGSYNEQFF. The CDR3 coding sequence is TGTGCCAGCAAGGCTAGCGGGTCCTACAATGAGCAGTTCTTC.

In its sample, this clonotype was seen a few times. This rearrangement joins TRBV4-1 to TRBJ2-1; D call uncertain. V lost 2 bases, J lost 10 bases, and 6 bases lay in between. The CDR3 loop spans 11 amino acids. Germline V gives CDR1 MGHRA, CDR2 YSYEKL. CDR3 region: CASSQTREQFF. CDR3 bases: TGCGCCAGCAGCCAAACGCGGGAGCAGTTCTTC.

Many counts were recorded for this clonotype. V is TRBV6-2 or TRBV6-3 and J is TRBJ2-1; D uncertain. The CDR3 has 10 residues. Germline assignment: CDR1 MNHEY and CDR2 SVGEGT. Trimming stripped 8 bases from V and 4 bases from J, with 3 bases between. The CDR3 DNA reads as TGTGCCAGCGGATACAATGAGCAGTTCTTC. Its translation is CASGYNEQFF.

The chain combines TRBV2 with TRBJ2-1; 13 bases are a match to TRBD2. With V trimmed by 7 bases and J by 1 base, 7 bases remained unmatched. The germline gives CDR1 SNHLY, CDR2 FYNNEI. The CDR3 extends over 17 amino acids. CDR3 sequence reads: CASNGLAGEWSYNEQFF. The CDR3 nucleotides read TGTGCCAGCAACGGACTAGCGGGAGAATGGTCCTACAATGAGCAGTTCTTC.

The V call is TRBV4-3, the J call TRBJ2-7; no firm D call. The CDR3 is made up of 14 amino acids. V lost 0 bases and J 3 bases, leaving 9 bases between the germline ends. Germline loops: CDR1 LGHNA, CDR2 YSLEER. The DNA of the CDR3 is TGCGCCAGCAGCCAAGACACCCAGAACTACGAGCAGTACTTC. This sequence encodes CASSQDTQNYEQYF.

At least ten counts were recorded for this clonotype. The chain joins TRBV24-1 to TRBJ2-5, with 13 nucleotides matching TRBD2. V was pared by 0 bases and J by 5 bases, with 5 bases of the junction left unmatched. This CDR3 is 17 amino acids long. Germline V gives CDR1 KGHDR, CDR2 SFDVKD. The CDR3 nucleotides read TGTGCCACCAGTGATTTGGGGCGACTAGCGGGAGGTGAGACCCAGTACTTC. Translating gives CATSDLGRLAGGETQYF.

The sample holds a few counts of this clonotype. This sequence joins TRBV25-1 and TRBJ2-7; D unresolved. V shed 4 bases and J shed 4 bases, with 14 bases lying between them. The CDR3 is 14 residues long. The germline V gene encodes CDR1 MGHDK and CDR2 SYGVNS. CDR3 in DNA: TGTGCCAGCAGTGCACTGGGATTCCCGTACGAGCAGTACTTC. Its protein product is CASSALGFPYEQYF.